This T cell receptor (beta chain) was observed in a study of blood T cell repertoires in COVID-19. Across the whole study: Some COVID-19 samples were acute and others convalescent; all came from the United States, Italy and Spain.

Participants, about 18 to 100 years old, spanned approximately 25 US areas. Allocation to cohorts depended on clinical history reported by the participants. The method was immunoSEQ multiplex PCR; TCRdb's version includes in-frame clones alone and lacks a portion of them. This sample has roughly 250,000 clones, with around 90% found just once. The receptor comes from a woman in her 30s with acute COVID-19. The sample comprised PBMCs or T cells enriched from blood (not recorded which).

The CDR3, as DNA: TGTGCCAGCTTCCCCACTCGGGTCACTGAAGCTTTCTTT. It is translated as CASFPTRVTEAFF. This sequence joins TRBV27 and TRBJ1-1; D gene ambiguous. CDR1 MNHEY and CDR2 SMNVEV come from the germline V gene (reference sequence). This CDR3 is 13 amino acids long. Trimming left V 8 bases short and J 4 bases short, with 14 bases between.